Shown below are 19 T cell receptor beta chains from a single sample sequenced in a study of molecular identifiers for immune sequencing clone quantification. TCRdb re-called the PCR reads through MiXCR, storing one row per CDR3 protein. The table includes approximately 670,000 distinct CDR3 sequences, less than 20% detected once. Sequenced input: naive CD8+ T cells from blood, with Jurkat cell RNA spiked in. Documented subset: FACS-sorted CD8+CD4-CCR7+CD45RA+ naive T cells. The origin of the receptors is a human donor in good health. Some libraries in this study had Jurkat cell RNA spiked in.

This clonotype was picked up many times. The J gene is TRBJ2-7, the V gene TRBV28, with D perhaps TRBD1 or TRBD2 (5 bases each). The V end was cut by 6 bases, the J end by 2 bases, with 11 bases between. CDR1 is MDHEN and CDR2 is SYDVKM in the germline V gene. The CDR3 totals 13 residues. CDR3 nucleotides: TGTGCCAGCAGCCTGGGGGTTACCTACGAGCAGTACTTC. Encoded protein: CASSLGVTYEQYF.

Only a few counts were recorded for this clonotype. This chain uses TRBV27 with TRBJ1-2, with D unclear. The germline V gene encodes CDR1 MNHEY and CDR2 SMNVEV (reference sequence). V lost 1 base to trimming and J lost 2 bases, with 14 bases between them. The CDR3 totals 16 residues. The CDR3 bases are TGTGCCAGCAGTTTATTGTCGCCCAGCGGAAACTATGGCTACACCTTC. Translating gives CASSLLSPSGNYGYTF.

V usage is TRBV19 and J usage is TRBJ1-2, with 7 bases that match TRBD1. Germline CDR1 reads LNHDA; CDR2 reads SQIVND (reference sequence). The CDR3 has 16 residues. V shed 7 bases and J 1 base; nucleotides not matched to a gene: 12. DNA of the CDR3: TGTGCCAGTACCGGACAGGCCATGGGCCTTAACTATGGCTACACCTTC. Its translation is CASTGQAMGLNYGYTF.

About this clonotype itself: This may be a read error, as it is one base from a much larger clone. The J gene is TRBJ1-2, the V gene TRBV12-3 or TRBV12-4; 7 bases are shared with TRBD1. With 8 bases clipped from V and 3 bases from J, the junction kept 15 bases outside the gene matches. The CDR3 totals 16 residues. CDR3 in amino acids: CASGSTTPGTDYGYTF. In DNA form, the CDR3 reads TGTGCCAGCGGTTCCACCACTCCAGGGACAGACTATGGCTACACCTTC.

The chain combines TRBV3-1 with TRBJ2-7; D unclear. Trimming took off 5 bases at V and 4 bases at J, with 12 bases between the two ends. Per germline, CDR1 LGHDT and CDR2 YNNKEL (reference sequence). The CDR3 extends over 13 amino acids. As DNA, the CDR3 is TGTGCCAGCAGCAAAGGACGGCCTTACGAGCAGTACTTC. Protein product: CASSKGRPYEQYF.

The CDR3 sequence: CASSGVAGAHEQYF. The CDR3 nucleotides read TGTGCCAGCAGTGGAGTAGCGGGAGCCCACGAGCAGTACTTC. The chain combines TRBV6-5 with TRBJ2-7; 9 nucleotides line up with TRBD2. This CDR3 region has 14 residues. The V and J ends lost 5 bases and 5 bases, in that order; junction bases with no gene match: 7. CDR1 and CDR2 from the germline V gene are MNHEY and SVGAGI.

The table lists this clonotype with many counts. The V gene is TRBV29-1, the J gene TRBJ2-3; 9 nucleotides agree with TRBD2. CDR1 is SQVTM, CDR2 ANQGSEA, per germline. The V and J ends lost 0 bases and 5 bases, in that order; junction bases with no gene match: 15. CDR3 length: 18 residues. The CDR3 sequence: CSVEDHREGMRGGDTQYF. CDR3 sequence (DNA): TGCAGCGTTGAAGATCATCGTGAGGGGATGCGGGGGGGAGATACGCAGTATTTT.

This clonotype occurred many times. The chain joins TRBV7-8 to TRBJ2-6; D unclear. The CDR3 runs 14 residues. Germline V CDR1 and CDR2: SGHVS, FQNEAQ. Trimming stripped 5 bases from V and 3 bases from J, with 8 bases between. DNA of the CDR3: TGTGCCAGCAGCCCGGTCGTTGGGGCCAACGTCCTGACTTTC. Translated: CASSPVVGANVLTF.

At least ten counts were recorded for this clonotype. The chain has TRBV19 and TRBJ2-7, with 7 positions matching TRBD1. The germline CDR1 and CDR2 sequences are LNHDA and SQIVND (reference sequence). V lost 3 bases, J lost 7 bases, and 6 bases stayed unmatched. CDR3 length equals 13 residues. The CDR3 DNA follows: TGTGCCAGTAGTATCGGGACAGCGCAAGAGCAGTACTTC. It translates to CASSIGTAQEQYF.

CDR3 loop: CASSPPSPIYGYTF. CDR3 DNA sequence: TGTGCCAGCAGCCCCCCGAGCCCAATCTATGGCTACACCTTC. V is TRBV13 and J is TRBJ1-2; D ambiguous. V dropped 5 bases and J dropped 4 bases, with 14 bases sitting between them. Germline V gene sequence: CDR1 PRHDT, CDR2 FYEKMQ (reference sequence). The CDR3 totals 14 residues.

This clonotype occurred a few times. V gene TRBV5-5 combines with J gene TRBJ2-1; D might be TRBD2 (5 bases). Per the germline V gene, CDR1 is SGHKS and CDR2 is YYEKEE (reference sequence). V gave up 4 bases and J gave up 10 bases, with 24 bases separating them. The CDR3 is 16 residues long. The CDR3 protein is CASSPRSPPGGVEQFF. In DNA form, the CDR3 reads TGTGCCAGCAGCCCTAGGTCCCCCCCAGGAGGCGTGGAGCAGTTCTTC.

This clonotype showed up many times. V usage is TRBV12-3 or TRBV12-4 and J usage is TRBJ1-5, with D possibly matching TRBD1 (5 bases). V was pared by 6 bases and J by 2 bases, with 14 bases between. The CDR3 has 15 residues. CDR3 nucleotides: TGTGCCAGCAGCCCCCCCAGGGCCGGCAATCAGCCCCAGCATTTT. It specifies CASSPPRAGNQPQHF.

The sample holds a few counts of this clonotype. This chain connects TRBV5-4 to TRBJ1-1, with D hard to call. The CDR3 extends over 15 amino acids. The V end lost 0 bases, the J end lost 4 bases, and 13 bases lay between the germline ends. CDR1 and CDR2 (germline): SGHNT, YYREEE (reference sequence). CDR3 coding DNA: TGTGCCAGCAGCTTGGACCGTCAATTTGTCACTGAAGCTTTCTTT. This translates into CASSLDRQFVTEAFF.

This clonotype was recorded at least ten times. This chain connects TRBV14 to TRBJ2-7; unclear D gene. Germline V gene data show CDR1 as SGHDN and CDR2 as FVKESK. Trimming stripped 3 bases from V and 4 bases from J, with 10 bases between. The CDR3 has 13 amino acids. CDR3 in amino acids: CASSQDDTYEQYF. DNA of the CDR3: TGTGCCAGCAGCCAGGATGATACGTACGAGCAGTACTTC.

This clonotype has a count of ten or more. V and J are TRBV12-3 or TRBV12-4 and TRBJ1-2; the D gene is possibly TRBD1 (5 bases). The CDR3 is made up of 15 amino acids. V lost 5 bases and J 2 bases, leaving 15 bases between the germline ends. CDR3 residues: CASSTTVGGNYGYTF. The DNA of the CDR3 is TGTGCCAGCAGTACGACAGTCGGAGGCAACTATGGCTACACCTTC.

For this clonotype: One end of the junction fails to match germline, which may point to a read error. The rearrangement links TRBV19 to TRBJ2-7, with 7 bases matching TRBD2. Looked up from germline, CDR1 is LNHDA and CDR2 is SQIVND (reference sequence). There are 14 residues in the CDR3. DNA of the CDR3: TGTGCCAGTAGTTCCGGGCGGGAGTTACCCGAGCAGTGCTTC. It translates to CASSSGRELPEQCF.

Only one count was recorded for this clonotype. The germline gene is not matched at one end of the junction; a read error may be the cause. The chain recombines TRBV6-2 or TRBV6-3 with TRBJ1-1, with TRBD1 matching over 9 bases. Per germline, CDR1 MNHEY and CDR2 SVGEGT. There are 15 residues in the CDR3. CDR3 bases: TGTGTCAGCAGCCGCTACTCCGGGACAGGGACTGAGGCTTTCTTT. This encodes CVSSRYSGTGTEAFF.

In its sample, this clonotype was seen a few times. This chain uses TRBV9 with TRBJ2-3; 9 bases are shared with TRBD2. V gave up 0 bases and J gave up 4 bases; unmatched junction bases: 12. CDR1 and CDR2 from the germline V gene are SGDLS and YYNGEE. The CDR3 is made up of 18 amino acids. The CDR3 protein is CASSVEVGRGGRADTQYF. CDR3 sequence (DNA): TGTGCCAGCAGCGTAGAAGTAGGGCGGGGGGGCCGAGCAGATACGCAGTATTTT.

This clonotype was detected ten times or more. This sequence joins TRBV28 and TRBJ2-6; 9 bases are shared with TRBD1. With 1 base clipped from V and 0 bases from J, the junction kept 7 bases outside the gene matches. The CDR3 contains 19 residues. Looked up from germline, CDR1 is MDHEN and CDR2 is SYDVKM. The DNA for the CDR3 is TGTGCCAGCAGTTTATATCTAGGGACAGGGCACTCTGGGGCCAACGTCCTGACTTTC. Protein: CASSLYLGTGHSGANVLTF.